These 16 T cell receptor beta chains were all obtained from the same sample, sequenced in a study of cytomegalovirus exposure and HLA in healthy donors. The PCR had 60 Vbeta and 13 Jbeta primers. Libraries were prepared by immunoSEQ multiplex PCR; TCRdb keeps only in-frame clonotypes and omits some of them. This sample carries about 160,000 clones, roughly 80% of them seen once, and the ten largest clones take about 1.6%. Sample: PBMCs. The source of these receptors is a girl aged 10 to 17 in good health and CMV-seropositive.

In its sample, this clone was seen a few times. V usage is TRBV19 and J usage is TRBJ1-1; 9 nucleotides line up with TRBD1. The CDR3 loop spans 15 amino acids. The V segment lost 6 bases and the J segment 7 bases; nucleotides outside the gene matches: 12. Germline-derived CDR1 and CDR2 are LNHDA and SQIVND (reference sequence). The CDR3 region is CASRTTGGGPGEAFF. The CDR3 region has the DNA TGTGCCAGTAGAACCACAGGGGGCGGGCCCGGTGAAGCTTTCTTT.

The V gene is TRBV5-1, the J gene TRBJ2-1; 10 bases align to TRBD1. V lost 4 bases to trimming and J lost 8 bases; unmatched junction nucleotides: 12. The germline gives CDR1 SGHRS, CDR2 YFSETQ. The CDR3 contains 16 residues. The CDR3 region is CASSGTGTGVSDEQFF. The CDR3, as DNA: TGCGCCAGCAGCGGAACCGGGACAGGGGTTTCGGATGAGCAGTTCTTC.

This chain connects TRBV30 to TRBJ1-2; no firm D call. V was clipped by 4 bases and J by 2 bases, with 11 bases between them. Germline V gene sequence: CDR1 GTSNPN, CDR2 SVGIG (reference sequence). CDR3 length equals 13 residues. Here the CDR3 DNA reads TGTGCCTGGAAAAGGACGGGAAACTATGGCTACACCTTC. It translates to CAWKRTGNYGYTF.

The genes are TRBV5-8 and TRBJ2-7; possible D gene TRBD2, 6 bases. The CDR3 is made up of 14 amino acids. CDR1 SGHTS and CDR2 YDEGEE come from the germline V gene. V was trimmed by 4 bases and J by 3 bases, leaving 14 bases between them. Written as DNA, the CDR3 is TGTGCCAGCAGCCTTCCCGGGGGAGACTACGAGCAGTACTTC. Translating it yields CASSLPGGDYEQYF.

V usage is TRBV2 and J usage is TRBJ1-5; D remains unclear. The CDR3 loop spans 15 amino acids. Trimming cost V 6 bases and J 0 bases, with 12 bases left between them. The germline gives CDR1 SNHLY, CDR2 FYNNEI. CDR3 amino acids: CASRYSAYSNQPQHF. CDR3 nucleotides: TGTGCCAGCAGGTACAGTGCCTATAGCAATCAGCCCCAGCATTTT.

The chain is built from TRBV6-1 and TRBJ2-1, with no clear D. The germline CDR1 and CDR2 sequences are MNHNS and SASEGT. The CDR3 covers 15 residues. V lost 5 bases and J lost 0, with 11 bases in between. This chain's CDR3 is CASSLAVSSYNEQFF. The CDR3 nucleotides are TGTGCCAGCAGTCTTGCGGTCAGCTCCTACAATGAGCAGTTCTTC.

V and J are TRBV29-1 and TRBJ1-2, with 9 nucleotides matching TRBD1. V was clipped by 7 bases and J by 5 bases; unmatched bases: 17. Germline V CDR1 and CDR2: SQVTM, ANQGSEA. This CDR3 contains 16 residues. Here the CDR3 reads CSASISPGQGPYGYTF. Written as DNA, the CDR3 is TGCAGCGCATCCATAAGTCCGGGACAGGGACCGTATGGCTACACCTTC. Supplemented by reference TRBV29-1 and TRBJ1-2, the full variable domain reads SAVISQKPSRDICQRGTSLTIQCQVDSQVTMMFWYRQQPGQSLTLIATANQGSEATYESGFVIDKFPISRPNLTFSTLTVSNMSPEDSSIYLCSASISPGQGPYGYTFGSGTRLTVV.

The rearrangement joins TRBV7-9 to TRBJ2-7; no clear D. The CDR3 is 12 amino acids. Trimming removed 4 bases at V and 0 bases at J, with 4 bases between. CDR1 and CDR2 from the germline V gene are SEHNR and FQNEAQ (reference sequence). The CDR3 region has the DNA TGTGCCAGCAGCTGGAGCTCCTACGAGCAGTACTTC. Its protein is CASSWSSYEQYF.

This rearrangement joins TRBV6-1 to TRBJ1-5, with D uncertain. From germline, CDR1 is MNHNS and CDR2 SASEGT. V dropped 0 bases and J dropped 2 bases, with 11 bases sitting between them. The CDR3 runs 16 residues. The CDR3 protein is CASSEARGLGNQPQHF. CDR3 coding DNA: TGTGCCAGCAGTGAAGCGAGAGGGCTGGGCAATCAGCCCCAGCATTTT.

This clone has a handful of counts. V is TRBV18 and J is TRBJ1-4; 8 bases are shared with TRBD1. Looked up from germline, CDR1 is KGHSH and CDR2 is LQKENI. V trimming: 3 bases; J trimming: 8 bases; junction bases outside the gene matches: 5. CDR3 length equals 14 residues. DNA for the CDR3: TGTGCCAGCTCACCTTTCGGGACAGGCGAAAAACTGTTTTTT. Translated: CASSPFGTGEKLFF.

The chain recombines TRBV11-2 with TRBJ2-3, with a possible D match to TRBD2 (6 bases). Between the trimmed V and J ends, which lost 1 base and 3 bases, there was a span of 11 bases. Germline lookup yields CDR1 SGHAT and CDR2 FQNNGV. The CDR3 length is 15 residues. CDR3 sequence reads: CASSLVLASTDTQYF. Here the CDR3 DNA reads TGTGCCAGCAGCTTAGTCCTAGCGTCGACAGATACGCAGTATTTT.

The chain combines TRBV7-2 with TRBJ2-7, with D maybe TRBD2 (5 bases). Germline loops: CDR1 SGHTA, CDR2 FQGNSA. This CDR3 comprises 15 residues. Trimming removed 1 base from V and 3 bases from J, with 13 bases in between. CDR3 nucleotide sequence: TGTGCCAGCAGCTTAGAATTCGACACTAGCTACGAGCAGTACTTC. Amino acids: CASSLEFDTSYEQYF.

This chain links TRBV4-1 with TRBJ2-7; D is undetermined. V was clipped by 0 bases and J by 0 bases, with 9 bases between them. Looked up from germline, CDR1 is MGHRA and CDR2 is YSYEKL. This CDR3 comprises 15 residues. Here the CDR3 reads CASSQEHRPSYEQYF. CDR3 sequence (DNA): TGCGCCAGCAGCCAAGAACACCGTCCCTCCTACGAGCAGTACTTC.

This chain uses TRBV11-2 with TRBJ2-5, with D perhaps TRBD2 (5 bases). CDR1 and CDR2 (germline): SGHAT, FQNNGV. The CDR3 runs to 13 residues. Trimming took 5 bases from V and 2 from J, leaving 9 bases between them. CDR3 sequence: CASSLAVQETQYF. Here the CDR3 DNA reads TGTGCCAGCAGCCTAGCTGTGCAAGAGACCCAGTACTTC.

The chain employs TRBV11-3 and TRBJ1-1, with D unclear. V was clipped by 1 base and J by 1 base, with 4 bases between them. Per germline, CDR1 SGHNT and CDR2 YENEEA. The CDR3 runs to 13 residues. This chain's CDR3 is CASSLAKNTEAFF. The CDR3 region has the DNA TGTGCCAGCAGCTTAGCTAAGAACACTGAAGCTTTCTTT.

The V and J genes are TRBV11-2 and TRBJ2-7; D not resolved. The CDR3 covers 12 residues. Germline V gives CDR1 SGHAT, CDR2 FQNNGV. The V gene lost 0 bases and the J gene lost 7 bases, with 7 bases spanning the gap. For the CDR3, the DNA is TGTGCCAGCAGCTTAGAGACGCGGGAGCAGTACTTC. Protein sequence: CASSLETREQYF.